This is a list of T cell receptor beta chains from one sample in a study of cytomegalovirus exposure and HLA in healthy donors. Clones were read by immunoSEQ multiplex PCR, and TCRdb kept only the in-frame ones, dropping some. The sample table includes about 150,000 clones. Sequencing was done on a sample of PBMCs. The receptors shown here come from a woman between 50 and 59 years old in good health and CMV-seronegative. Both conserved end residues are part of each CDR3. A D gene is named only where the DNA matches it firmly.

j_call cdr3_length d_call v_call cdr3_nt cdr3_aa
TRBJ2-6 19 TRBD2 TRBV13 TGTGCCAGCAGCTCTCCCGGGACTAGCGGGGGGGCTGGGGCCAACGTCCTGACTTTC CASSSPGTSGGAGANVLTF
TRBJ2-7 15 - TRBV5-1 TGCGCCAGCAGCTTGGTTGGGGGCAGAACCTACGAGCAGTACTTC CASSLVGGRTYEQYF
TRBJ2-1 15 TRBD2 TRBV4-2 TGTGCCAGCAGCCAAGTTGCGCTAGCGGGAAACGAGCAGTTCTTC CASSQVALAGNEQFF
TRBJ1-2 15 TRBD1 TRBV2 TGTGCCACCTACATCCCCGGGACAGGGTTTTATGGCTACACCTTC CATYIPGTGFYGYTF
TRBJ2-5 15 - TRBV15 TGTGCCACCAGCAGATGGGCAGGGGCAGGGGAGACCCAGTACTTC CATSRWAGAGETQYF
TRBJ2-7 17 TRBD2 TRBV4-1 TGCGCCAGCAGCCAAGGTACCGGGACTAGCGGCTTCTACGAGCAGTACTTC CASSQGTGTSGFYEQYF
TRBJ1-5 13 TRBD1 TRBV2 TGTGCCAGCACTTGGGACAGGAATCAGCCCCAGCATTTT CASTWDRNQPQHF
TRBJ2-5 14 - TRBV4-3 TGCGCCAGCAGCTTCGGACTGAACCAAGAGACCCAGTACTTC CASSFGLNQETQYF
TRBJ2-1 15 TRBD1 TRBV19 TGTGCCAGTAACCTAGGGGGCATCCCTCAACCACAGCAGTTCTTC CASNLGGIPQPQQFF
TRBJ2-2 15 - TRBV6-5 TGTGCCAGCAGTTACTCGAGGAGTTACACCGGGGAGCTGTTTTTT CASSYSRSYTGELFF
TRBJ2-5 15 TRBD2 TRBV27 TGTGCCAGCAGTCCAGGGACTACCTCCCCAGAGACCCAGTACTTC CASSPGTTSPETQYF
TRBJ2-1 16 - TRBV30 TGTGCCTGGAGTATCACCGGACTTTCCCCCTACAATGAGCAGTTCTTC CAWSITGLSPYNEQFF
TRBJ1-6 14 TRBD1 TRBV30 TGTGCCTGGAGTACGGACAGGATAATTCAACCCCTCCACTTT CAWSTDRIIQPLHF
TRBJ1-2 13 TRBD1 TRBV7-2 TGTGCCAGCAGCTCGGACAGGGGTTATGGCTACACCTTC CASSSDRGYGYTF
TRBJ1-5 15 TRBD1 TRBV7-8 TGTGCCAGCAGCTCTGGGACAGGGTTCGAGCAGCCCCAGCATTTT CASSSGTGFEQPQHF
TRBJ2-5 16 - TRBV9 TGTGCCAGCAGCGTAGGTCCCAGGGCGTACCAAGAGACCCAGTACTTC CASSVGPRAYQETQYF
TRBJ1-1 11 - TRBV20-1 TGCAGTGCCAGTACGGGGACTGAAGCTTTCTTT CSASTGTEAFF
TRBJ2-7 11 - TRBV2 TGTGCCAGCAGTCCCCCAGGCGAGCAGTACTTC CASSPPGEQYF
TRBJ2-1 12 TRBD2 TRBV14 TGTGCCAGCAGCCGTAGCGGGTATGAGCAGTTCTTC CASSRSGYEQFF
TRBJ1-2 15 - TRBV6-5 TGTGCCAGCAGTTCAACAGGGATAAATTCCTATGGCTACACCTTC CASSSTGINSYGYTF
TRBJ2-5 16 - TRBV7-2 TGTGCCAGCAGCTTAGCGATACTAGCTGAGCAAGAGACCCAGTACTTC CASSLAILAEQETQYF
TRBJ2-3 16 - TRBV9 TGTGCCAGCAGCGACCTCCGGGACTTTAGCACAGATACGCAGTATTTT CASSDLRDFSTDTQYF
TRBJ1-5 17 - TRBV5-8 TGTGCCAGCAGCTTGGTTCGACAGCTACGACGCAATCAGCCCCAGCATTTT CASSLVRQLRRNQPQHF
TRBJ2-3 14 TRBD1 TRBV28 TGTGCCAGCAGTAGCAGGGGGACGACAGATACGCAGTATTTT CASSSRGTTDTQYF
TRBJ2-4 13 TRBD1 TRBV2 TGTGCCAGCAGGGACAGGGGTGGTAACATTCAGTACTTC CASRDRGGNIQYF
TRBJ2-3 18 TRBD2 TRBV7-2 TGTGCCAGCAGCTTGAGCCCCTGGACTAGCGTAGCCACAGATACGCAGTATTTT CASSLSPWTSVATDTQYF
TRBJ2-7 14 - TRBV18 TGTGCCAGCTCACCAGAGTCCCACCCCTACGAGCAGTACTTC CASSPESHPYEQYF
TRBJ2-7 13 TRBD1 TRBV5-1 TGCGCCAGCAGCCGGACAGGCCCCTACGAGCAGTACTTC CASSRTGPYEQYF
TRBJ2-1 15 TRBD1 TRBV7-9 TGTGCCAGCAGCTTTGGACAGGCTTCCTACAATGAGCAGTTCTTC CASSFGQASYNEQFF
TRBJ2-7 16 TRBD2 TRBV30 TGTGCCTGGAGGATGGCGGGGGGCATTACTTCCTACGAGCAGTACTTC CAWRMAGGITSYEQYF
TRBJ1-3 18 - TRBV5-1 TGCGCCAGCAGCTTGGTACGGATGGGGCACGGCTCTGGAAACACCATATATTTT CASSLVRMGHGSGNTIYF
TRBJ1-5 16 TRBD1 TRBV28 TGTGCCAGCAGTTTTGACAGGGGGCATAGCAATCAGCCCCAGCATTTT CASSFDRGHSNQPQHF
TRBJ2-6 18 - TRBV28 TGTGCCAGCAGTTTGTCAGGGGCAGCCCATTCTGGGGCCAACGTCCTGACTTTC CASSLSGAAHSGANVLTF
TRBJ2-2 14 - TRBV4-1 TGCGCCAGCAGCCTACAGGGGAACACCGGGGAGCTGTTTTTT CASSLQGNTGELFF
TRBJ1-1 13 - TRBV28 TGTGCCAGCAGTAGGGGTGCTACAAGGGAAGCTTTCTTT CASSRGATREAFF
TRBJ1-6 14 TRBD1 TRBV7-9 TGTGCCAGCAGCTTACAGGGGGTAGATTCACCCCTCCACTTT CASSLQGVDSPLHF
TRBJ2-1 15 - TRBV12-5 TGTGCTAGTGGCACCGGGACTCTCTTTGGCAATGAGCAGTTCTTC CASGTGTLFGNEQFF
TRBJ1-5 15 - TRBV27 TGTGCCAGCAGTTCACAGGGCTATAGCAATCAGCCCCAGCATTTT CASSSQGYSNQPQHF
TRBJ2-6 20 TRBD2 TRBV5-1 TGCGCCAGCAGCCGGGCAGGGCTAACTAGCGGGAGGGTTCAGGCCAACGTCCTGACTTTC CASSRAGLTSGRVQANVLTF
TRBJ2-2 14 - TRBV19 TGTGCCAGTACCATTGGGCCTACCCCCGGGGAGCTGTTTTTT CASTIGPTPGELFF
TRBJ2-5 16 TRBD2 TRBV7-2 TGTGCCAGCAGCCCGCGGACTAGCGGGCACCAAGAGACCCAGTACTTC CASSPRTSGHQETQYF